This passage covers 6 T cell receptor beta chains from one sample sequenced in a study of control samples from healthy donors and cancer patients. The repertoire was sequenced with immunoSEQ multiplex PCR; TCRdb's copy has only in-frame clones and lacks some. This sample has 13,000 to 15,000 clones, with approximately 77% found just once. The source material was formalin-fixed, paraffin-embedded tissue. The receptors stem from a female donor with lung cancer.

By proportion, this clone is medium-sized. CDR3 loop: CASTTGYGLSEAFF. CDR3 DNA sequence: TGTGCCAGCACTACAGGGTACGGGCTAAGTGAAGCTTTCTTT. This chain links TRBV27 with TRBJ1-1, with a tentative D call TRBD1 (6 bases). This CDR3 spans 14 amino acids. Trimming shortened V by 7 bases and J by 7 bases, and 19 bases separated the two germline ends. From germline, CDR1 is MNHEY and CDR2 SMNVEV (reference sequence).

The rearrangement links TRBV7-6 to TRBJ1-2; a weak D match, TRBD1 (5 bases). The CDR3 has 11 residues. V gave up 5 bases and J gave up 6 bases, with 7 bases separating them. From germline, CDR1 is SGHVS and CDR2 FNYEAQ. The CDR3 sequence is CASSGGNGYTF. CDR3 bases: TGTGCCAGCAGCGGGGGAAATGGCTACACCTTC.

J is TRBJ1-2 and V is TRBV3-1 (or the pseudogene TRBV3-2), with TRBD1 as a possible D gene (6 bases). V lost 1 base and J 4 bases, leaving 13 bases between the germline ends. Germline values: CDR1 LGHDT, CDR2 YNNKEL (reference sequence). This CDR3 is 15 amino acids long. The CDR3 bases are TGTGCCAGCAGCCAAGTTTCCAGGGGTGCCTATGGCTACACCTTC. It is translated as CASSQVSRGAYGYTF.

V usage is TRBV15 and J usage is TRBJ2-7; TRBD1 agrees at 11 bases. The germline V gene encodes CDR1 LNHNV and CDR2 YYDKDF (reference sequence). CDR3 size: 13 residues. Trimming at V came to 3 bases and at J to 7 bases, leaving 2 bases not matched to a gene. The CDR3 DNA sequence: TGTGCCACCAGCAGGGGGGACAGGGGGGAGCAGTACTTC. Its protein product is CATSRGDRGEQYF.

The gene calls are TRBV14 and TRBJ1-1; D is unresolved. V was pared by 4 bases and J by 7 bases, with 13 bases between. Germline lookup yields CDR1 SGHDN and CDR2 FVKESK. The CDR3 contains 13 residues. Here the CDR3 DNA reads TGTGCCAGCAGCCCCCGGCCGCGGGGTGAAGCTTTCTTT. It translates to CASSPRPRGEAFF.

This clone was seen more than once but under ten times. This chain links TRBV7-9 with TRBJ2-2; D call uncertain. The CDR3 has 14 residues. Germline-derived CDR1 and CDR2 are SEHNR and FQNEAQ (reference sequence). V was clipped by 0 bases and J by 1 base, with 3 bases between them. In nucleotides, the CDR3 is TGTGCCAGCAGCTTAGCGGGGAACACCGGGGAGCTGTTTTTT. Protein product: CASSLAGNTGELFF.